The clone carrying this TCR beta chain appeared once. Its antigen remains unidentified. Primers included in the PCR were 60 Vbeta and 13 Jbeta primers. Measured with immunoSEQ multiplex PCR; TCRdb has only the in-frame clones, and not every one. The sample carries 90,000 or so clones, around 80% recorded once. Trimming shortened V by 0 bases and J by 7 bases, and 13 bases separated the two germline ends. Germline CDR1 LNHDA, CDR2 SQIVND (reference sequence). This CDR3 is built from 15 residues. The data originate from a study of cytomegalovirus exposure and HLA in healthy donors. Findings of the study overall: A later analysis found common viral pathogens apparently linked to several of the most significant clusters. Later analysis revealed greater clonal expansion in HLA-associated TCR beta chains than in equally common others.

This chain links TRBV19 with TRBJ1-5, with D perhaps TRBD1 (6 bases). Sequenced input: PBMCs. The sequence was obtained from a male donor in good health and CMV-seropositive. The CDR3 sequence: CASSIEPRGRQPQHF. DNA for the CDR3: TGTGCCAGTAGTATAGAGCCCAGGGGTCGGCAGCCCCAGCATTTT.